This TCR beta chain derives from a study of T cell responses to AZD1222 COVID-19 vaccine. Only in-frame clones appear in the TCRdb table, and some are missing; sequencing was by immunoSEQ multiplex PCR. The table shows around 150,000 clones, with roughly 80% occurring only once. The V gene lost 2 bases and the J gene lost 0 bases, with 8 bases spanning the gap. The CDR3 totals 16 residues. Germline V CDR1 and CDR2: MNHNY, SVGAGI (reference sequence). Sequenced here: peripheral blood, sampled on day 0 of AZD1222 vaccination. This sequence originates from an adult in good health. The rearrangement uses TRBV6-6 and TRBJ1-6; D is possibly TRBD1 (5 bases). The CDR3 protein is CASSYGGSSYNSPLHF. The CDR3 nucleotides are TGTGCCAGCAGTTACGGGGGTAGCTCCTATAATTCACCCCTCCACTTT.